This T cell receptor (beta chain) was recorded in a study of T cells in Graves' hyperthyroidism and ophthalmopathy. This clonotype showed up many times. From RNA transcripts, TCR beta CDR3 regions were amplified. HTBI primers were the set used in a first-round RT-PCR of the TCR CDR3. TCRdb re-analysed the multiplex PCR reads in MiXCR, keeping a single row per CDR3 protein. The sample holds 300,000 to 350,000 distinct CDR3 sequences, 15% to 20% seen once. The CDR3 sequence is 14 residues long. Per germline, CDR1 SGHRS and CDR2 YFSETQ. V shed 4 bases, J shed 7 bases, and the junction held 10 bases outside the gene matches.

The origin of this receptor is a middle-aged woman with Graves' ophthalmopathy. The chain recombines TRBV5-1 with TRBJ1-1, with 7 bases aligning to TRBD1. The specimen sequenced was blood. The CDR3 bases are TGCGCCAGCAGCCGGGGGGACAGATTTTTTGAAGCTTTCTTT. This encodes CASSRGDRFFEAFF.